This TCR beta chain was obtained from a study of blood T cell repertoires in COVID-19. The wider study: COVID-19 samples from acute and convalescent phases originated in the United States, Italy and Spain.

How the authors handled the data: Amplification of reference gene primers was used by the study to estimate nucleated cell counts. This table comes from immunoSEQ multiplex PCR, and its TCRdb copy is limited to in-frame clones, with some not included. V and J calls and clone size are as listed in that table; D and trimming were resolved from the DNA. The sample has roughly 250,000 clones, approximately 83% seen once. Sequencing was done on a sample of peripheral blood. This TCR was sampled from a man aged 50 or older with active or convalescent COVID-19.

CDR3 residues: CAWSVLQGAGYTF. The CDR3 nucleotides read TGTGCCTGGAGTGTACTACAGGGGGCTGGCTACACCTTC. This rearrangement joins TRBV30 to TRBJ1-2; the match to TRBD1 covers 9 bases. The CDR3 length is 13 residues. CDR1 is GTSNPN and CDR2 is SVGIG in the germline V gene (reference sequence). The J segment lost 7 bases and the V segment lost 0 bases, leaving 3 bases of the junction unmatched.